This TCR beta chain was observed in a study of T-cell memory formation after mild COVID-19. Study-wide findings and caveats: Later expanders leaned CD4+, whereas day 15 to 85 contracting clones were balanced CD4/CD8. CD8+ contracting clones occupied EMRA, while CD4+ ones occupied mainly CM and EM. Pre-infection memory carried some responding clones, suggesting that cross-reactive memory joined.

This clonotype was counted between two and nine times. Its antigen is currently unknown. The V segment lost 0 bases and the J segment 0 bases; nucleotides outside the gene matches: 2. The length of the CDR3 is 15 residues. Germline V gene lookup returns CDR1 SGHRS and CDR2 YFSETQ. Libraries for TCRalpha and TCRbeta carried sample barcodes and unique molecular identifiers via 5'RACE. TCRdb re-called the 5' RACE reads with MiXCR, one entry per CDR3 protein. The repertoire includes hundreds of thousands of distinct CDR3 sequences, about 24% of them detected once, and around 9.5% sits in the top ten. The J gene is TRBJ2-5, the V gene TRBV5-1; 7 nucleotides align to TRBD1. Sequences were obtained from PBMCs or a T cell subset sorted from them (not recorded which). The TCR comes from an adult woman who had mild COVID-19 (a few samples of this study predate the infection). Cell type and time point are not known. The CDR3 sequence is CASSLGDRDQETQYF. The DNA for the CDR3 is TGCGCCAGCAGCTTGGGTGACAGGGACCAAGAGACCCAGTACTTC.